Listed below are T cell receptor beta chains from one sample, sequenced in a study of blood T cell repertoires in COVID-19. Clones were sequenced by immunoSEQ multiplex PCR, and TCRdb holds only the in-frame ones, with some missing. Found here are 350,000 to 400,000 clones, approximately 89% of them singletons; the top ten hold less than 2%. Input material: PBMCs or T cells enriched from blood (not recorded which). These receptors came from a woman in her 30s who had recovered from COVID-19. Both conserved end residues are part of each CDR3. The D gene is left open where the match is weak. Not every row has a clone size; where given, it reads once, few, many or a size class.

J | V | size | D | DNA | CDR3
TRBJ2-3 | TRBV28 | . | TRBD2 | TGTGCCAGCAGTCTAGGACTAGCGGAGGGCACAGATACGCAGTATTTT | CASSLGLAEGTDTQYF
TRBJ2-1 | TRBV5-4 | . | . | TGTGCCAGCAGCCCTCCCCGCGGGGGACAATACAATGAGCAGTTCTTC | CASSPPRGGQYNEQFF
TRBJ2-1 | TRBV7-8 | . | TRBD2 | TGTGCCAGCAGCTTAGCCGTAAGACTAGCCTATGAGCAGTTCTTC | CASSLAVRLAYEQFF
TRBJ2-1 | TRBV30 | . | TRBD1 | TGTGCCTGGAGTGTAGGACAGGGCCGGAATGAGCAGTTCTTC | CAWSVGQGRNEQFF
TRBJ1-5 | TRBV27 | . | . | TGTGCCAGCAGTTTACGTCGAGCGGGGGATCAGCCCCAGCATTTT | CASSLRRAGDQPQHF
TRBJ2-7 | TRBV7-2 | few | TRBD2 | TGTGCCAGCAGCCCGGGACTAGCGGTCTCCTACGAGCAGTACTTC | CASSPGLAVSYEQYF
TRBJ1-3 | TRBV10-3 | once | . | TGTGCCATCAGTGATTACCGGAGGGGCAACACCATATATTTT | CAISDYRRGNTIYF
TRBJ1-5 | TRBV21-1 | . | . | TGTGCCAGCCCCGGACAGGGGGTTCAGCCCCAGCATTTT | CASPGQGVQPQHF
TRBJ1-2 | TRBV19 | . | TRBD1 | TGTGCCAGTAACGAGGACAGGGGAGATGGCTACACCTTC | CASNEDRGDGYTF
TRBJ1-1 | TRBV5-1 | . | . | TGCGCCAGCAGCTTGAGGCCGGGATGGGGAGAAGCTTTCTTT | CASSLRPGWGEAFF
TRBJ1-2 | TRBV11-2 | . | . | TGTGCCAGCAGCTTATTTAGTCTCTCCGGCTATGGCTACACCTTC | CASSLFSLSGYGYTF
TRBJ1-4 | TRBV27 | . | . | TGTGCCAGCAGTCTCAATCACCGGACAGCAACTAATGAAAAACTGTTTTTT | CASSLNHRTATNEKLFF
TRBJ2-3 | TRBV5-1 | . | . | TGCGCCAGCAGCATGACACAGGGAGAGGGCACAGATACGCAGTATTTT | CASSMTQGEGTDTQYF
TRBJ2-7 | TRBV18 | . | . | TGTGCCAGCTCACCCGGCTCCTACGAGCAGTACTTC | CASSPGSYEQYF
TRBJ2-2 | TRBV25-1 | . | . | TGTGCCAGCAGTGAGGAGGCTGGGGCCGGGGAGCTGTTTTTT | CASSEEAGAGELFF
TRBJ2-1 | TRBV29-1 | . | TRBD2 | TGCAGCGTTGACTTTGCGGGGGGTTTCGGGAATGAGCAGTTCTTC | CSVDFAGGFGNEQFF
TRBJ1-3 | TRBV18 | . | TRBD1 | TGTGCCAGCTCACCACCGAGTCTGGGACAGGGGGATGGTCGGCGGGACACCATATATTTT | CASSPPSLGQGDGRRDTIYF
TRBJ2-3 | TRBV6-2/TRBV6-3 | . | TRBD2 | TGTGCCAGCAGTTACTCTCTAGCGGGGGGTCCCACAGATACGCAGTATTTT | CASSYSLAGGPTDTQYF
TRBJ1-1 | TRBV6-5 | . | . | TGTGCCAGCAGCCAGGGCTTCAACACTGAAGCTTTCTTT | CASSQGFNTEAFF
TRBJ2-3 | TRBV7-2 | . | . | TGTGCCAGCAGCTTATGGGAGGGGGGTACGCAGTATTTT | CASSLWEGGTQYF
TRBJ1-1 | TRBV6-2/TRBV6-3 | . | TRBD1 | TGTGCCAGCAGTCAATTAGGACAGGGGGCTACTGAAGCTTTCTTT | CASSQLGQGATEAFF
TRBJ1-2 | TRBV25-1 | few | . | TGTGCCAGCAGTAGCGGGTGGGGCTATGGCTACACCTTC | CASSSGWGYGYTF
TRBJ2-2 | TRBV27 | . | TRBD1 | TGTGCCAGCAGCAGCCCGACAGGGCAGGGTGACACCGGGGAGCTGTTTTTT | CASSSPTGQGDTGELFF
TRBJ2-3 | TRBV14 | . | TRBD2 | TGTGCCAGCAGCCAAGATCCTAGCGGGAGTGTATGGGGCACAGATACGCAGTATTTT | CASSQDPSGSVWGTDTQYF
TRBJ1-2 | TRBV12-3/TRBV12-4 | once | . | TGTGCCAGCAGCCAACCCGGGAACTATGGCTACACCTTC | CASSQPGNYGYTF
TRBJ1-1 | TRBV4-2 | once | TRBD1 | TGTGCCAGCAGCGTATCGGACAGGCCGGGGACTGAAGCTTTCTTT | CASSVSDRPGTEAFF
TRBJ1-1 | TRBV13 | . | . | TGTGCCAGCAGCCCGCAGGGTCGGACTGAAGCTTTCTTT | CASSPQGRTEAFF
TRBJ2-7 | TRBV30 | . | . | TGTGCCTGGAGTGTAAGAGGCGAGCAGTACTTC | CAWSVRGEQYF
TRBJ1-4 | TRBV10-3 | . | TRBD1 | TGTGCCATCAGCCCCGGATACGACAGGGAAGGAGAAAAACTGTTTTTT | CAISPGYDREGEKLFF
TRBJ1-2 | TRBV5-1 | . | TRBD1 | TGCGCCAGCAGCTCCCTCATCGGGACAGGGGACTATGGCTACACCTTC | CASSSLIGTGDYGYTF
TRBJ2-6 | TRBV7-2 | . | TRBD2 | TGTGCCAGCAGCTTAGCTTGGCGGGGGGGACTTGGGGCCAACGTCCTGACTTTC | CASSLAWRGGLGANVLTF
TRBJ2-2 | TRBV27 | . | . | TGTGCCAGCAGTACAGGGTCCGCCGGGGAGCTGTTTTTT | CASSTGSAGELFF
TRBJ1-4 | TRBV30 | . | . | TGTGCCTGGAAACGGGGTTCAACAACTAATGAAAAACTGTTTTTT | CAWKRGSTTNEKLFF
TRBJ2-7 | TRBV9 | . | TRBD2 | TGTGCCAGCAGCGTAGGTAGCGGGAGCTCCTACGAGCAGTACTTC | CASSVGSGSSYEQYF
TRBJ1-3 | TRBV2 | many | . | TGTGCCAGCAGGCCTTTGGTAGTAGGCGGGAACTCTGGAAACACCATATATTTT | CASRPLVVGGNSGNTIYF
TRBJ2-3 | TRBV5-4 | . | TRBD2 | TGTGCCAGCAGCACCGGGACTAGCGGGATACGGGGCGTAGATACGCAGTATTTT | CASSTGTSGIRGVDTQYF
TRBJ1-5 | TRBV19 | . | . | TGTGCCAGTAGTATACTAACCCGGACAGTTGATCAGCCCCAGCATTTT | CASSILTRTVDQPQHF
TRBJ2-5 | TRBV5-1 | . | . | TGCGCCAGCAGCTTGTTTCCAGAAGAGACCCAGTACTTC | CASSLFPEETQYF
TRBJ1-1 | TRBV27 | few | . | TGTGCCAGCAGTTTATCTGGTGGGCTAACTAGGAACACTGAAGCTTTCTTT | CASSLSGGLTRNTEAFF
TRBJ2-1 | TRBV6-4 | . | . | TGTGCCAGCAGTGGGGGTCGGTTTGACGGGAGCGGTCAGGATGAGCAGTTCTTC | CASSGGRFDGSGQDEQFF
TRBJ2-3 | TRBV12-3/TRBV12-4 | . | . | TGTGCCAGCAGTACTGATACGCAGTATTTT | CASSTDTQYF
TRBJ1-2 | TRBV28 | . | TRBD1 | TGTGCCAGCACCCATGACAGGGGGGCCGACTATGGCTACACCTTC | CASTHDRGADYGYTF
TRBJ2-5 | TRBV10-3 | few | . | TGTGCCATCAGTCAAACATCCGAGACCCAGTACTTC | CAISQTSETQYF
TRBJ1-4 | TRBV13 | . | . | TGTGCCAGCAGCCCCCGGGGGGTCTCGGGGGAAAAACTGTTTTTT | CASSPRGVSGEKLFF
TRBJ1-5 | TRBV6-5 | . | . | TGTGCCAGCAGTACAACAGGGCTTAGCAATCAGCCCCAGCATTTT | CASSTTGLSNQPQHF
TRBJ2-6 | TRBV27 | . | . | TGTGCCAGCAGTTCGACGCCAAGACAGGAAGGGGCCAACGTCCTGACTTTC | CASSSTPRQEGANVLTF